This T cell receptor (beta chain) derives from a study of regulatory T cells in long-lasting Graves disease. Study findings and constraints: Thyroid tissue was not sampled; only peripheral blood was. Repertoires from persistent disease leaned toward TRBV28, TRBJ1-2 and TRBJ2-5. Persistent Graves' patients showed a TCR diversity that was lower than that of newly diagnosed ones.

This sample's time point: persistent/refractory GD, antithyroid drugs over 5 years with positive TRAb. PBMC-derived RNA was used for the TCR library. Graves' disease diagnosis was established per American Thyroid Association guidelines. This clonotype was seen more than once but under ten times. Its antigen is currently unknown. Both iRepertoire HTBI primers and Arm-PCR of CDR3 regions were used to build the TCR beta libraries. MiXCR, applied by TCRdb to the multiplex PCR reads, yields one record per CDR3 protein. The sample lists 700,000 or so distinct CDR3 sequences; about 32% were seen once. This CDR3 has 14 amino acids. Trimming cost V 5 bases and J 7 bases, with 17 bases left between them. Germline loops: CDR1 SGHTA, CDR2 FQGTGA.

The receptor comes from a female donor with Graves disease. The J gene is TRBJ1-2, the V gene TRBV7-3, with D uncertain. The sequencing used peripheral blood mononuclear cells (PBMCs), collected when the disease was refractory, from a patient treated with antithyroid drugs. CDR3 protein: CASSPGPEGLGYTF. The CDR3, as DNA: TGTGCCAGCAGCCCAGGACCGGAGGGTCTTGGCTACACCTTC.